The 27 T cell receptor beta chains in this list originate from one sample, sequenced in a study of Graves' ophthalmopathy and Graves' hyperthyroidism (dated by TCRdb to 2017 to 2018). Sequenced on an Illumina HiSeq 2000. TCR beta CDR3 regions were amplified from RNA transcripts for repertoire sequencing. HTBI primers and the Qiagen OneStep RT-PCR kit were used in a first-round RT-PCR, which was followed by a second-round multiplex PCR, size selection and purification. TCRdb reanalyzed the raw reads on its own, using fastp at Q25 for trimming and MiXCR for clone calling, and kept in-frame beta chains. Here each entry gathers all rows of one CDR3 protein and keeps the most common genes and DNA. Recorded for this sample are about 480,000 distinct CDR3 sequences; around 14% of them occurred a single time. The ten biggest clones cover approximately 9.8% of the sample. The sample comprised blood. The receptors were sampled from a woman in her twenties or thirties with Graves' ophthalmopathy. Donor details come from another sample of the same person, matched by shared clones.

Many counts were recorded for this clonotype. The J gene is TRBJ2-3, the V gene TRBV24-1; D might be TRBD2 (6 bases). The V end was cut by 3 bases, the J end by 5 bases, with 14 bases between. The CDR3 sequence is 15 residues long. In germline, CDR1 is KGHDR, CDR2 SFDVKD. CDR3 loop: CATSDLKNGGDTQYF. CDR3 DNA: TGTGCCACCAGTGATCTCAAAAACGGGGGAGATACGCAGTATTTT.

Turning to this clonotype: A much larger clone differs by one base, so this may be a read error. The chain combines TRBV6-2 or TRBV6-3 with TRBJ2-4; 9 positions match TRBD1. Germline loops: CDR1 MNHEY, CDR2 SVGEGT. The ends lost 6 bases at V and 10 bases at J; junction bases unmatched: 13. This CDR3 region has 15 residues. This chain's CDR3 is CASSRSLGQGKIQYF. CDR3 bases: TGTGCCAGCAGCCGTAGTCTTGGACAGGGGAAGATTCAGTACTTC.

The J gene is TRBJ2-1, the V gene TRBV5-1; 7 bases line up with TRBD2. The CDR3 extends over 14 amino acids. Per the germline V gene, CDR1 is SGHRS and CDR2 is YFSETQ. With V trimmed by 0 bases and J by 6 bases, 3 bases remained unmatched. CDR3 sequence (DNA): TGCGCCAGCAGCTTGGACGGACTAGTCAATGAGCAGTTCTTC. Translation gives CASSLDGLVNEQFF. Based on the CDR3 plus reference TRBV5-1 and TRBJ2-1, the full variable domain is KAGVTQTPRYLIKTRGQQVTLSCSPISGHRSVSWYQQTPGQGLQFLFEYFSETQRNKGNFPGRFSGRQFSNSRSEMNVSTLELGDSALYLCASSLDGLVNEQFFGPGTRLTVL.

In this sample, this clonotype turned up many times. V gene TRBV11-3 combines with J gene TRBJ1-6; D is possibly TRBD1 (5 bases). V was clipped by 1 base and J by 9 bases, with 13 bases between them. The germline V gene has CDR1 SGHNT and CDR2 YENEEA. The CDR3 runs to 15 residues. The CDR3 spells CASSLGAQGVSPLHF. The CDR3 DNA follows: TGTGCCAGCAGCTTAGGGGCGCAGGGCGTTTCACCCCTCCACTTT.

This clonotype was observed many times. This chain connects TRBV7-3 to TRBJ2-5; 9 bases are shared with TRBD2. This CDR3 has 15 amino acids. Germline loops: CDR1 SGHTA, CDR2 FQGTGA. Trimming removed 2 bases from V and 3 bases from J; junction bases left unmatched: 4. In DNA form, the CDR3 reads TGTGCCAGCAGCTTATATCGCGGGGGGGAAGAGACCCAGTACTTC. Encoded protein: CASSLYRGGEETQYF.

Only a few counts were recorded for this clonotype. This chain joins TRBV7-3 and TRBJ2-2; D may be TRBD1 or TRBD2 (5 bases each). Trimming cost V 1 base and J 8 bases, with 14 bases left between them. CDR3 length: 15 residues. The germline gives CDR1 SGHTA, CDR2 FQGTGA. CDR3 DNA sequence: TGTGCCAGCAGCTTAAGTGGGACCGCAGGGGGGGAGCTGTTTTTT. As protein: CASSLSGTAGGELFF.

The sample holds many counts of this clonotype. V gene TRBV28 combines with J gene TRBJ2-7, with D possibly being TRBD2 (6 bases). Trimming removed 3 bases from V and 5 bases from J, with 11 bases in between. This CDR3 contains 13 residues. Germline assignment: CDR1 MDHEN and CDR2 SYDVKM. CDR3 sequence reads: CASSFGRWDEQYF. Here the CDR3 DNA reads TGTGCCAGCAGTTTTGGGAGGTGGGACGAGCAGTACTTC.

This sequence joins TRBV28 and TRBJ2-7; 7 bases agree with TRBD1. Germline lookup yields CDR1 MDHEN and CDR2 SYDVKM. The CDR3 sequence is 15 residues long. The junction had 12 bases not matched to a gene; V was cut back by 4 bases and J by 6 bases. The DNA of the CDR3 is TGTGCCAGCAGTTCCCACCGGACAGGACATGCCGAGCAGTACTTC. This gives the protein CASSSHRTGHAEQYF.

In its sample, this clonotype was seen a few times. The chain joins TRBV6-2 or TRBV6-3 to TRBJ2-3; 12 bases match TRBD1. The CDR3 covers 17 residues. Unmatched junction bases numbered 10, after V lost 5 bases and J lost 4 bases. The germline V gene encodes CDR1 MNHEY and CDR2 SVGEGT. Here the CDR3 DNA reads TGTGCCAGCAGTAGCCACCCGGGACAGGGGGCGGCAGATACGCAGTATTTT. It yields the protein CASSSHPGQGAADTQYF.

The J gene is TRBJ2-5, the V gene TRBV7-3; the D gene is possibly TRBD2 (5 bases). Trimming stripped 1 base from V and 5 bases from J, with 14 bases between. The germline V gene encodes CDR1 SGHTA and CDR2 FQGTGA. There are 15 residues in the CDR3. CDR3 region: CASSLNVGAVETQYF. The CDR3 coding sequence is TGTGCCAGCAGCTTAAATGTTGGAGCGGTTGAGACCCAGTACTTC.

This clonotype has at least ten counts. The rearrangement uses TRBV25-1 and TRBJ1-1; perhaps TRBD1 as D (6 bases). The CDR3 runs to 15 residues. The V and J ends lost 7 bases and 0 bases respectively, with 15 bases between them. CDR1 and CDR2 (germline): MGHDK, SYGVNS. For the CDR3, the DNA is TGTGCCAGCACTCGGGGAGGGGGTATGAACACTGAAGCTTTCTTT. This codes for CASTRGGGMNTEAFF. Full variable domain (rest looked up from reference TRBV25-1 and TRBJ1-1): EADIYQTPRYLVIGTGKKITLECSQTMGHDKMYWYQQDPGMELHLIHYSYGVNSTEKGDLSSESTVSRIRTEHFPLTLESARPSHTSQYLCASTRGGGMNTEAFFGQGTRLTVV.

With regard to this clonotype: Mismatch with germline at one junction end may stem from a read error. The V and J genes are TRBV4-1 and TRBJ2-6, with D tentatively TRBD1 or TRBD2 (5 bases each). Germline CDR1 and CDR2: MGHRA and YSYEKL. The CDR3 extends over 16 amino acids. This CDR3 reads CASIQDGGTGANVLTF. The CDR3 bases are TGCGCCAGCATCCAAGATGGGGGTACAGGGGCCAACGTCCTGACTTTC.

This clonotype was seen repeatedly, ten times or more. This chain connects TRBV2 to TRBJ2-7; no clear D. The germline V gene encodes CDR1 SNHLY and CDR2 FYNNEI. The CDR3 totals 12 residues. V lost 9 bases and J 5 bases, leaving 14 bases between the germline ends. As DNA, the CDR3 is TGTGCCAGTTTAGCTCCTCGGAACGAGCAGTACTTC. Protein product: CASLAPRNEQYF.

This clonotype was detected ten times or more. Here the CDR3 reads CATSTQGPGEQYF. In DNA, the CDR3 is TGTGCCACCAGCACCCAGGGCCCCGGCGAGCAGTACTTC. J is TRBJ2-7 and V is TRBV15; D is possibly TRBD1 (5 bases). This CDR3 contains 13 residues. V gave up 4 bases and J gave up 6 bases, with 13 bases separating them. The V gene's germline CDR1 is LNHNV and CDR2 YYDKDF (reference sequence).

Regarding this clonotype: A much bigger clone sits one base away, suggesting this may be a read error. The chain recombines TRBV7-2 with TRBJ1-1, with D hard to call. The CDR3 contains 13 residues. Per the germline V gene, CDR1 is SGHTA and CDR2 is FQGNSA. The CDR3 spells CASRSIGRTEACF. In nucleotides, the CDR3 is TGTGCCAGCAGGTCTATAGGGAGGACTGAAGCTTGCTTT. The full variable domain, in which reference TRBV7-2 and TRBJ1-1 provide the parts outside the CDR3, is GAGVSQSPSNKVTEKGKDVELRCDPISGHTALYWYRQSLGQGLEFLIYFQGNSAPDKSGLPSDRFSAERTGGSVSTLTIQRTQQEDSAVYLCASRSIGRTEACFGQGTRLTVV.

This clonotype was seen many times. The chain has TRBV6-5 and TRBJ2-2, with D uncertain. Per the germline V gene, CDR1 is MNHEY and CDR2 is SVGAGI. Trimming removed 4 bases from V and 2 bases from J, with 14 bases in between. The CDR3 totals 16 residues. CDR3 loop: CASSLELTPNTGELFF. CDR3 in DNA: TGTGCCAGCAGTTTAGAGCTGACTCCTAACACCGGGGAGCTGTTTTTT.

This clonotype was observed a handful of times. The CDR3 nucleotides are TGTGCCAGCAGTACCCCACAGGGTAGTTCCTACGAGCAGTACTTC. This sequence encodes CASSTPQGSSYEQYF. The genes are TRBV6-1 and TRBJ2-7; D is possibly TRBD1 (6 bases). Germline CDR1 reads MNHNS; CDR2 reads SASEGT. The V end was cut by 5 bases, the J end by 1 base, with 15 bases between. CDR3 length equals 15 residues.

A note on this clonotype: The conserved closing phenylalanine or tryptophan is absent in this CDR3, likely reflecting a read error. The chain recombines TRBV6-4 with TRBJ2-5; a weak D match, TRBD1 (5 bases). Looked up from germline, CDR1 is MRHNA and CDR2 is SNTAGT. The CDR3 is 14 residues long. Deletions cut 10 bases from V and 4 bases from J, with 19 bases between. In nucleotides, the CDR3 is TGTGCCACTGCTACAGGTGGCATCGTAGAGACCCAGTACTTG. Amino acid sequence: CATATGGIVETQYL.

This clonotype was counted ten times or more. V usage is TRBV7-9 and J usage is TRBJ2-7; 7 bases match TRBD1. V trimming: 5 bases; J trimming: 3 bases; junction bases outside the gene matches: 1. The CDR3 totals 12 residues. The germline CDR1 and CDR2 sequences are SEHNR and FQNEAQ (reference sequence). The CDR3 nucleotides are TGTGCCAGCAGCGACAGGGTCTACGAGCAGTACTTC. It is translated as CASSDRVYEQYF.

This clonotype has ten or more counts. CDR3 residues: CASSSLPPGAFYEQYF. CDR3 nucleotide sequence: TGTGCCAGCAGTTCCCTCCCCCCGGGGGCCTTCTACGAGCAGTACTTC. The V call is TRBV12-3 or TRBV12-4, the J call TRBJ2-7, with D perhaps assigned TRBD1 or TRBD2 (6 bases each). V gave up 4 bases and J gave up 3 bases, with 19 bases separating them. The CDR3 spans 16 residues.

The rearrangement links TRBV11-2 to TRBJ1-2; TRBD1 matches 7 bases. CDR1 is SGHAT and CDR2 is FQNNGV in the germline V gene. The J segment lost 5 bases and the V segment lost 0 bases, leaving 9 bases of the junction unmatched. The CDR3 is 16 residues long. The CDR3 protein is CASSLDPGTDVYGYTF. The CDR3 bases are TGTGCCAGCAGCTTAGATCCCGGGACAGACGTTTATGGCTACACCTTC.

Details on this clonotype: A much larger clone is a single base away; this may be a read error. The chain is built from TRBV20-1 and TRBJ2-2; D call uncertain. The CDR3 is 11 residues long. Germline values: CDR1 DFQATT, CDR2 SNEGSKA (reference sequence). Trimming left V 8 bases short and J 6 bases short, with 10 bases between. The CDR3 sequence: CSSPGPGELFF. The CDR3 DNA sequence: TGCAGTTCTCCGGGTCCCGGGGAGCTGTTTTTT.

This clonotype was seen repeatedly, ten times or more. The genes are TRBV7-9 and TRBJ1-1; unclear D gene. The germline V and J ends were trimmed by 0 bases and 7 bases, with 0 bases remaining between them. The CDR3 consists of 10 residues. Germline V gene data show CDR1 as SEHNR and CDR2 as FQNEAQ (reference sequence). The CDR3 here is CASSLAEAFF. CDR3 in DNA: TGTGCCAGCAGCTTAGCTGAAGCTTTCTTT.

The table lists this clonotype with many counts. The genes are TRBV6-1 and TRBJ1-5; D is unclear. Germline V gene lookup returns CDR1 MNHNS and CDR2 SASEGT. Trimming stripped 1 base from V and 1 base from J, with 14 bases between. The CDR3 covers 17 residues. DNA of the CDR3: TGTGCCAGCAGTGAAGATGTCCCCTTGGGGAGCAATCAGCCCCAGCATTTT. Protein product: CASSEDVPLGSNQPQHF.

This clonotype has at least ten counts. The genes are TRBV24-1 and TRBJ1-3; maybe TRBD1 (5 bases). V was pared by 3 bases and J by 1 base, with 12 bases between. Germline V gene lookup returns CDR1 KGHDR and CDR2 SFDVKD. This CDR3 region has 16 residues. Here the CDR3 DNA reads TGTGCCACCAGTGATCCCCCGGGGACGTCTGGAAACACCATATATTTT. Its translation is CATSDPPGTSGNTIYF.

This clonotype has ten or more counts. CDR3 protein: CASSPYLRSYNSPLHF. The CDR3 DNA reads TGTGCCAGCAGTCCGTACCTGCGCTCCTATAATTCACCCCTCCACTTT. V gene TRBV27 combines with J gene TRBJ1-6, with no clear D. This CDR3 region has 16 residues. V was cut by 5 bases and J by 0 bases, with 11 bases left in between. Germline V gives CDR1 MNHEY, CDR2 SMNVEV (reference sequence).

This clonotype was seen at least ten times. The V and J genes are TRBV11-2 and TRBJ2-7, with TRBD2 identical over 8 bases. V shed 0 bases and J 2 bases; nucleotides not matched to a gene: 9. The CDR3 is 17 amino acids. Per germline, CDR1 SGHAT and CDR2 FQNNGV. The CDR3 protein is CASSLDSGGGQAYEQYF. CDR3 nucleotides: TGTGCCAGCAGCTTAGATTCCGGGGGGGGGCAAGCCTACGAGCAGTACTTC.